Below, one T cell receptor (beta chain) is given with its context. An end of the junction does not agree with germline; a read error may underlie this. The CDR3 runs 13 residues. In germline, CDR1 is LNHDA, CDR2 SQIVND (reference sequence). The sample is drawn from a study of blood T cell repertoires in COVID-19. On the study more broadly: The study drew acute and convalescent COVID-19 samples from the United States, Italy and Spain. T cells, B-cell-depleted T cells, or PBMCs supplied cDNA or gDNA.

In the original workflow: Nucleated cell number was recorded as an estimate derived from reference gene primer amplification. Measured with immunoSEQ multiplex PCR; TCRdb has only the in-frame clones, and not every one. That table is the source of V, J and clone size, and D and trimming were worked out from the DNA. The data show tens of thousands of clones, about 90% seen once. The receptor comes from a human donor in a cohort sampled during active COVID-19. The chain is built from TRBV19 and TRBJ2-1; TRBD1 might be the D (6 bases). Sequenced input: peripheral blood. This CDR3 is CTSSIQGEDEQFF. Written as DNA, the CDR3 is TGTACCAGTAGTATACAGGGTGAGGATGAGCAGTTCTTC.